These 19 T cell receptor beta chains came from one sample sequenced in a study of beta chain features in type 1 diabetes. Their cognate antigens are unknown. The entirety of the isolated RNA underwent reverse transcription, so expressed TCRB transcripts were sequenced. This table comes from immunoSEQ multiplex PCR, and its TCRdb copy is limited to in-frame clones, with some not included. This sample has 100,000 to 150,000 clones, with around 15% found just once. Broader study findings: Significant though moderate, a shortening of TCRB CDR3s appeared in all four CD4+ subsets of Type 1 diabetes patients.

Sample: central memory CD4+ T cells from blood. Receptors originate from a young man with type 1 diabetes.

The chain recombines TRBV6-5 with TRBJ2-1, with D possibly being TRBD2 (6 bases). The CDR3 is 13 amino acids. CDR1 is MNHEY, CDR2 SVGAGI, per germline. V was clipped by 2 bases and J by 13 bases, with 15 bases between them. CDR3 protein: CASSYVASDLQFF. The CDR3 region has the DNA TGTGCCAGCAGTTACGTCGCTAGCGATCTACAGTTCTTC.

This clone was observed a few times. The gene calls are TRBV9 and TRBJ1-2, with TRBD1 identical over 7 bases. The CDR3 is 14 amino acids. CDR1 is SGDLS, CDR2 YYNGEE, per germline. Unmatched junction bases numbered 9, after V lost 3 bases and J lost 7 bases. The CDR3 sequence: CASSASTGARGYTF. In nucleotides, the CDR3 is TGTGCCAGCAGCGCGTCAACAGGGGCGCGTGGCTACACCTTC.

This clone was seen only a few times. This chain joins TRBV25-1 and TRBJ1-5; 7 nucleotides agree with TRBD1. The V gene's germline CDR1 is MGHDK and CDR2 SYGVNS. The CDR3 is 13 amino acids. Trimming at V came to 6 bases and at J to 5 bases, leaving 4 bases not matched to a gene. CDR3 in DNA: TGTGCCAGCAGCGCGGACAGGCATCAGCCCCAGCATTTT. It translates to CASSADRHQPQHF. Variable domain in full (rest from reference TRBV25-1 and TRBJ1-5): EADIYQTPRYLVIGTGKKITLECSQTMGHDKMYWYQQDPGMELHLIHYSYGVNSTEKGDLSSESTVSRIRTEHFPLTLESARPSHTSQYLCASSADRHQPQHFGDGTRLSIL.

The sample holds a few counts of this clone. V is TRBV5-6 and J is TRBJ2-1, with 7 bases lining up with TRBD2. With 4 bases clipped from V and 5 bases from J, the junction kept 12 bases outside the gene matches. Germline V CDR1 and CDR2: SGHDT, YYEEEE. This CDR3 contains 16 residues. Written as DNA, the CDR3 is TGTGCCAGCAGCCTAAAACTGGTAGCGGGTCACAATGAGCAGTTCTTC. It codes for CASSLKLVAGHNEQFF.

The CDR3 DNA follows: TGTGCCAGCAGCCCCCAGCCCCATGTTATCACAGATACGCAGTATTTT. It is translated as CASSPQPHVITDTQYF. This rearrangement joins TRBV4-2 to TRBJ2-3; D remains unclear. CDR1 and CDR2 (germline): LGHNA, YNFKEQ. This CDR3 comprises 16 residues. V lost 4 bases and J lost 2, with 16 bases in between.

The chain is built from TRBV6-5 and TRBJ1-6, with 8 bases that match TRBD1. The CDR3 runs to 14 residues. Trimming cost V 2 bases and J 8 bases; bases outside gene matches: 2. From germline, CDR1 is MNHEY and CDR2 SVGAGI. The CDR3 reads CASSYDRGDSPLHF. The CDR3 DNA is TGTGCCAGCAGTTACGACAGGGGAGATTCACCCCTCCACTTT.

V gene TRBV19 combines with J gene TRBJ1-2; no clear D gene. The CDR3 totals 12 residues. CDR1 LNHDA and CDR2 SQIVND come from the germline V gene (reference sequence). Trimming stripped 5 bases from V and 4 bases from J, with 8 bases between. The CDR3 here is CASSPSFYGYTF. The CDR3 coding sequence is TGTGCCAGTAGTCCTAGTTTCTATGGCTACACCTTC.

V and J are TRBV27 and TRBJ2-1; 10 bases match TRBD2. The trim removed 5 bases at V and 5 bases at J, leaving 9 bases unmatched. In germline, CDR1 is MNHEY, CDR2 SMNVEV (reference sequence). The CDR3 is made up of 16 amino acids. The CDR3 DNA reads TGTGCCAGCAGTAGTCCCGGGACTAGCGAAAACAATGAGCAGTTCTTC. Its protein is CASSSPGTSENNEQFF.

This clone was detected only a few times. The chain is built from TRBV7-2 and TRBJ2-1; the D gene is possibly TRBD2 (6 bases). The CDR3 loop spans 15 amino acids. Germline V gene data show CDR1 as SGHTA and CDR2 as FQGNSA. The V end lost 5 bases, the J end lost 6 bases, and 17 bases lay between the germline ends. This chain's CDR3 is CASSLLAAPGNEQFF. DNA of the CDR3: TGTGCCAGCAGCCTATTAGCGGCTCCAGGCAATGAGCAGTTCTTC.

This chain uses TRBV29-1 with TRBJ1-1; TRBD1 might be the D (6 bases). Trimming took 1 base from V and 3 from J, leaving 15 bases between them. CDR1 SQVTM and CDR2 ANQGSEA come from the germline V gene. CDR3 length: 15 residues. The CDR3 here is CSVEGVTGLDTEAFF. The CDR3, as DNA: TGCAGCGTTGAAGGGGTTACAGGGTTGGACACTGAAGCTTTCTTT.

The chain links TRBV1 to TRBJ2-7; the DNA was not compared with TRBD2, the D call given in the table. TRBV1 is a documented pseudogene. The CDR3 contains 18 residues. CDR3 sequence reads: CTSSWFSGESYTSYEQYF. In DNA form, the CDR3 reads TGCACCAGCAGCTGGTTTAGCGGGGAGAGCTATACTTCCTACGAGCAGTACTTC.

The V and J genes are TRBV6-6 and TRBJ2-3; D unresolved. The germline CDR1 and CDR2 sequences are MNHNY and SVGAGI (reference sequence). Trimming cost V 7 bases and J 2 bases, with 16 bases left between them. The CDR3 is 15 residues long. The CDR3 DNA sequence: TGTGCCAGCATGAGTGATAGGCTTTCCACAGATACGCAGTATTTT. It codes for CASMSDRLSTDTQYF.

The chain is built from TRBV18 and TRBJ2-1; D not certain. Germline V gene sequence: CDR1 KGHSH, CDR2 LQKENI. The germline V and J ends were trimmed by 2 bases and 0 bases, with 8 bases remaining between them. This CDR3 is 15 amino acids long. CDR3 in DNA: TGTGCCAGCTCACCAATGACGAACTCCTACAATGAGCAGTTCTTC. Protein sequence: CASSPMTNSYNEQFF. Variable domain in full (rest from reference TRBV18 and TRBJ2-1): NAGVMQNPRHLVRRRGQEARLRCSPMKGHSHVYWYRQLPEEGLKFMVYLQKENIIDESGMPKERFSAEFPKEGPSILRIQQVVRGDSAAYFCASSPMTNSYNEQFFGPGTRLTVL.

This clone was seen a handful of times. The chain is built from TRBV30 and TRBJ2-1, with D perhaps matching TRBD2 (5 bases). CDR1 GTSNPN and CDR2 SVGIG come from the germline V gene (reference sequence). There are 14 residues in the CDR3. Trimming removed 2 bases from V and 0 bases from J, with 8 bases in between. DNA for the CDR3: TGTGCCTGGAGTATGGGGAGCTCCTACAATGAGCAGTTCTTC. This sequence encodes CAWSMGSSYNEQFF.

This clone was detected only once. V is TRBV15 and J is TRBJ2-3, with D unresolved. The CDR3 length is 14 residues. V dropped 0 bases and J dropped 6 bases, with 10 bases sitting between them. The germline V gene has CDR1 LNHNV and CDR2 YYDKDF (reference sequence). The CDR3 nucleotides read TGTGCCACCAGCAGAGAAGTTGGATGGGATACGCAGTATTTT. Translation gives CATSREVGWDTQYF.

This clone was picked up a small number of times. In DNA, the CDR3 is TGTGCCAGCTCACCACCGGGACAGGGGAACTATGGCTACACCTTC. Residues: CASSPPGQGNYGYTF. J is TRBJ1-2 and V is TRBV18, with TRBD1 identical over 10 bases. CDR3 length: 15 residues. CDR1 KGHSH and CDR2 LQKENI come from the germline V gene. V trimming: 0 bases; J trimming: 2 bases; junction bases outside the gene matches: 0.

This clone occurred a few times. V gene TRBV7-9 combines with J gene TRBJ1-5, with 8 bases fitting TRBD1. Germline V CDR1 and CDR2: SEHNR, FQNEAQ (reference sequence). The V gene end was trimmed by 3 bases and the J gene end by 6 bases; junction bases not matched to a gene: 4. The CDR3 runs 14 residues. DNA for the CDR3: TGTGCCAGCAGCTTCTCAGGGGGCGGTCAGCCCCAGCATTTT. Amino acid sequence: CASSFSGGGQPQHF. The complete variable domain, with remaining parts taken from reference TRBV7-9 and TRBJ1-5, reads DTGVSQNPRHKITKRGQNVTFRCDPISEHNRLYWYRQTLGQGPEFLTYFQNEAQLEKSRLLSDRFSAERPKGSFSTLEIQRTEQGDSAMYLCASSFSGGGQPQHFGDGTRLSIL.

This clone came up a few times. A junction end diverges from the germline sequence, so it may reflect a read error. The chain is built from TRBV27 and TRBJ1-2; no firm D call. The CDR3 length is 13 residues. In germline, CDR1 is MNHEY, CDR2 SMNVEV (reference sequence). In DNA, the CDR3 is TGTGCCAGCACAGGAGGAACAGTATATGGCTGGGCCTTC. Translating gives CASTGGTVYGWAF.

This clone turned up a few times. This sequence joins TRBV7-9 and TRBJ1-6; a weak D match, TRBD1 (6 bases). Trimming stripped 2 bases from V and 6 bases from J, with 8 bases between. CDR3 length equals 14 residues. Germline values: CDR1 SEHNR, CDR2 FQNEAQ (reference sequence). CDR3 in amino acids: CASSLTGSNSPLHF. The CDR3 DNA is TGTGCCAGCAGCTTAACAGGGAGTAATTCACCCCTCCACTTT.